This T cell receptor beta chain originates from a study of CD8 T cells in Susac syndrome. With random hexamers, 0.5 to 1 ug RNA was reverse transcribed. TCRdb processed the immunoSEQ multiplex PCR reads anew with MiXCR; each CDR3 protein has one entry. The table lists around 200,000 distinct CDR3 sequences, 85% to 95% of them singletons. CDR1 MDHEN and CDR2 SYDVKM come from the germline V gene. V lost 5 bases and J 0 bases, leaving 13 bases between the germline ends. This CDR3 comprises 15 residues. The specimen was CD4+ T cells from PBMCs. The clonotype originates from a human donor with Susac syndrome. This chain connects TRBV28 to TRBJ1-1; weak D call: TRBD1 (6 bases). CDR3 sequence reads: CASSRGTGLNTEAFF. For the CDR3, the DNA is TGTGCCAGCAGTCGGGGTACAGGGTTGAACACTGAAGCTTTCTTT.